The clone carrying this T cell receptor beta chain has just one count. This sample was included in a study of T cell clones after liver transplantation. This CDR3 is 14 amino acids long. Germline V gene sequence: CDR1 MGHDK, CDR2 SYGVNS. V dropped 11 bases and J dropped 0; count of bases not matched to a gene: 6. TCRdb's copy holds only in-frame clones and misses some; the assay was immunoSEQ multiplex PCR. The sample has around 75,000 clones; 80% to 90% are singletons. This chain links TRBV25-1 with TRBJ2-1, with TRBD1 matching 8 bases. The specimen comprised CD4+ T cells from blood, sampled less than 50 months after liver transplant. The receptor was derived from a human patient who received a liver transplant. The T cells may come from the graft donor. CDR3 sequence: CAVQGAGSYNEQFF. The DNA of the CDR3 is TGTGCCGTGCAGGGGGCCGGCTCCTACAATGAGCAGTTCTTC.